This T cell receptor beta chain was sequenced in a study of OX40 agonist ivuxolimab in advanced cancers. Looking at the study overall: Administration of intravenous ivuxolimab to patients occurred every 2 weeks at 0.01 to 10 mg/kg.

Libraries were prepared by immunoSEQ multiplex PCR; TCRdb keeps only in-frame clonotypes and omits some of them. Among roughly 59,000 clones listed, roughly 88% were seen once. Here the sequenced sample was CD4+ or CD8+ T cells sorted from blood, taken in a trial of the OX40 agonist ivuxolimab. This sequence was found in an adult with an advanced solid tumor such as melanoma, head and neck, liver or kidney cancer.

As DNA, the CDR3 is TGCGCCAGCAGCCAAGATGGGGGCGGCAATCAGCCCCAGCATTTT. It translates to CASSQDGGGNQPQHF. The chain employs TRBV4-1 and TRBJ1-5; D perhaps matches TRBD1 (6 bases). CDR1 is MGHRA and CDR2 is YSYEKL in the germline V gene. V dropped 0 bases and J dropped 2 bases, with 8 bases sitting between them. The CDR3 is 15 amino acids.